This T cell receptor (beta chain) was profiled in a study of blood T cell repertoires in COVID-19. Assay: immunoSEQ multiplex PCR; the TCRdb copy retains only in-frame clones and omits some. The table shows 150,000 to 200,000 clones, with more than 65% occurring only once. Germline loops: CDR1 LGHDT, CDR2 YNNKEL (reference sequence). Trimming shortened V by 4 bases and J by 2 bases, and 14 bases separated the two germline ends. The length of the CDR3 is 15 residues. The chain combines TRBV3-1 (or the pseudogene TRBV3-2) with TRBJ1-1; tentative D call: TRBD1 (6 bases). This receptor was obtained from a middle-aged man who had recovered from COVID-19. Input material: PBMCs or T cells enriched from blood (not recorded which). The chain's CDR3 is CASSRSQGPNTEAFF. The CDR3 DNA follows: TGTGCCAGCAGCCGATCACAGGGCCCAAACACTGAAGCTTTCTTT.